The 25 T cell receptor beta chains in this list originate from one sample, sequenced in a study of Tregs in tolerant kidney transplant recipients. Recipients received nonmyeloablative bone marrow transplants from related graft donors, with transient mixed chimerism. Only in-frame clones appear in the TCRdb table, and some are missing; sequencing was by immunoSEQ multiplex PCR. The table lists around 30,000 clones. This material consisted of CD4+ T cells from blood (PBMCs), taken 24 months after the transplant. These receptors were obtained from a human patient who received a combined kidney and bone marrow transplant. Some T cells here may be from the graft donor.

Concerning this clone itself: From the germline J gene comes the end of the CDR3, since the read stops 3 residues before it. The chain links TRBV5-1 to TRBJ1-6; D is perhaps TRBD1 (5 bases). There are 16 residues in the CDR3. The V gene lost 0 bases and the J gene lost 6 bases, with 13 bases spanning the gap. CDR1 and CDR2 (germline): SGHRS, YFSETQ. CDR3 bases read: TGCGCCAGCAGCTTGGCATCGGCAGGGAGTAATTCACCC. It codes for CASSLASAGSNSP. In full, the CDR3 is CASSLASAGSNSPLHF. The full variable domain, rest sourced from reference TRBV5-1 and TRBJ1-6, is KAGVTQTPRYLIKTRGQQVTLSCSPISGHRSVSWYQQTPGQGLQFLFEYFSETQRNKGNFPGRFSGRQFSNSRSEMNVSTLELGDSALYLCASSLASAGSNSPLHFGNGTRLTVT.

For this clone: The CDR3 end is not reached by the read, which stops 3 residues before it; the germline J gene fills it in. V is TRBV2 and J is TRBJ1-5, with D possibly TRBD1 on 5 matching bases. The V end lost 6 bases, the J end lost 0 bases, and 12 bases lay between the germline ends. The CDR3 contains 15 residues. Germline V gives CDR1 SNHLY, CDR2 FYNNEI. The CDR3 protein is CASRQLQDSNQPQHF. The sequenced CDR3 bases are TGTGCCAGCAGACAACTACAGGATAGCAATCAGCCC.

A note on this clone: The read comes to an end 3 residues before the CDR3 does, leaving the germline J gene to fill in the end. This chain connects TRBV10-1 to TRBJ2-7; 8 nucleotides line up with TRBD2. After removal of 5 bases from V and 2 bases from J, the junction contained 5 bases not matched to a gene. CDR1 WNHNN and CDR2 SYGVQD come from the germline V gene (reference sequence). The CDR3 runs to 14 residues. The sequenced CDR3 bases are TGCGCCAGCAGTACCGGGACTAGGACCTACGAG. Translating it yields CASSTGTRTYE. The entire CDR3 sequence reads CASSTGTRTYEQYF.

To note about this clone: The read halts 3 residues ahead of the CDR3 end, with the missing end drawn from the germline J gene. V gene TRBV20-1 combines with J gene TRBJ2-1; D ambiguous. V was trimmed by 3 bases and J by 9 bases, leaving 6 bases between them. The CDR3 covers 10 residues. Germline V lookup: CDR1 DFQATT, CDR2 SNEGSKA (reference sequence). Partial CDR3 DNA: TGCAGTGCTAGTAGCACTGAG. It is translated as CSASSTE. The CDR3 in its entirety is CSASSTEQFF.

Of note for this clone: The read stops 3 residues short of the end of the CDR3; the missing end is completed from the germline J gene. This chain connects TRBV19 to TRBJ1-5; D possibly corresponds to TRBD1 (5 bases). The germline V gene has CDR1 LNHDA and CDR2 SQIVND (reference sequence). This CDR3 spans 15 amino acids. V was clipped by 5 bases and J by 0 bases, with 11 bases between them. CDR3 residues: CASSWTPYSNQPQHF. The DNA read from the CDR3 is TGTGCCAGTAGTTGGACACCCTATAGCAATCAGCCC.

Comment on this clone: The CDR3 is cut off 3 residues early in the read; its end comes from the germline J gene. The genes are TRBV7-9 and TRBJ2-7; D is undetermined. The CDR3 is made up of 12 amino acids. V was clipped by 5 bases and J by 0 bases, with 5 bases between them. Germline V gives CDR1 SEHNR, CDR2 FQNEAQ (reference sequence). CDR3 loop: CASSPRSYEQYF. Incomplete CDR3 DNA: TGTGCCAGCAGCCCGCGCTCCTACGAG.

For this clone: The read ends 3 residues before the CDR3 terminus; that terminus is restored from the germline J gene. The chain carries TRBV20-1 and TRBJ1-2, with TRBD1 identical over 7 bases. Germline CDR1 reads DFQATT; CDR2 reads SNEGSKA (reference sequence). V dropped 3 bases and J dropped 4; count of bases not matched to a gene: 5. The length of the CDR3 is 13 residues. CDR3 DNA, as far as it was read: TGCAGTGCTAGGGGGGACAGATCCTATGGC. As protein: CSARGDRSYG. The whole CDR3 protein is CSARGDRSYGYTF.

Remarks on this clone: The CDR3 end lies 3 residues beyond the end of the read and is filled in from the germline J gene. V is TRBV27 and J is TRBJ2-1; unclear D gene. Germline V gene lookup returns CDR1 MNHEY and CDR2 SMNVEV (reference sequence). V gave up 2 bases and J gave up 1 base, with 9 bases separating them. There are 15 residues in the CDR3. Incomplete CDR3 DNA: TGTGCCAGCAGTTTAAGTTACTGGTCCTACAATGAG. It specifies CASSLSYWSYNE. The whole CDR3 is CASSLSYWSYNEQFF.

In the case of this clone: Its ends do not fully match the called genes, so a read error is possible. The DNA ends 3 residues before the CDR3 does, and the rest of the CDR3 is filled in from the germline J gene. This chain uses TRBV4-2 with TRBJ1-4; D is possibly TRBD1 (5 bases). This CDR3 contains 14 residues. In germline, CDR1 is LGHNA, CDR2 YNFKEQ. The covered CDR3 bases are TGCGCCAGCAGTCCGGGGGGAGTTAATGAAAAA. This sequence encodes CASSPGGVNEK. The whole CDR3 protein is CASSPGGVNEKLFF.

Comment on this clone: The CDR3 end falls 3 residues outside the read, so it is completed with the germline J gene. The chain combines TRBV18 with TRBJ2-3; weak D call: TRBD1 (5 bases). CDR1 and CDR2 (germline): KGHSH, LQKENI. The CDR3 is made up of 14 amino acids. Trimming left V 4 bases short and J 4 bases short, with 12 bases between. The CDR3 sequence is CASSRDSAADTQYF. The DNA read from the CDR3 is TGTGCCAGCTCACGAGACAGCGCCGCAGATACG.

Details on this clone: Read sequence stops 3 residues before the CDR3 end, and the germline J gene provides the missing end. V usage is TRBV12-3 or TRBV12-4 and J usage is TRBJ2-1; D unclear. CDR3 size: 11 residues. The germline V and J ends were trimmed by 5 bases and 4 bases, with 3 bases remaining between them. CDR3 bases read: TGTGCCAGCAGTCAATACAATGAG. It yields the protein CASSQYNE. The whole CDR3 protein reads CASSQYNEQFF.

In the case of this clone: Read data end 3 residues before the CDR3 end; the end is taken from the germline J gene. V is TRBV20-1 and J is TRBJ2-7, with D maybe TRBD1 (6 bases). Trimming cost V 6 bases and J 0 bases, with 15 bases left between them. The CDR3 is made up of 14 amino acids. Germline lookup yields CDR1 DFQATT and CDR2 SNEGSKA (reference sequence). The CDR3 reads CSASPTGSSYEQYF. The sequenced CDR3 bases are TGCAGTGCGAGCCCCACAGGGTCCTCCTACGAG.

A word on this clone: The CDR3 goes on 3 residues after the read ends, and that part is filled in from the germline J gene. This chain links TRBV5-1 with TRBJ2-5, with 10 positions matching TRBD1. CDR1 is SGHRS, CDR2 YFSETQ, per germline. The J segment lost 5 bases and the V segment lost 4 bases, leaving 8 bases of the junction unmatched. CDR3 length: 15 amino acids. CDR3: CASSRGQGRFETQYF. The DNA read from the CDR3 is TGCGCCAGCAGCAGGGGACAGGGGCGGTTCGAGACC.

The CDR3 sequence: CSATAGTGWNNEQFF. The sequenced CDR3 bases are TGCAGTGCTACTGCCGGGACAGGGTGGAACAATGAG. This rearrangement joins TRBV20-1 to TRBJ2-1, with 9 positions matching TRBD1. The DNA ends 3 residues before the CDR3 does, and the rest of the CDR3 is filled in from the germline J gene. The CDR3 runs 15 residues. Germline CDR1 and CDR2: DFQATT and SNEGSKA (reference sequence). V lost 4 bases and J lost 5; bases outside the gene matches: 9.

Remarks on this clone: The read terminates 3 residues ahead of where the CDR3 ends, so the germline J gene completes it. This chain joins TRBV5-5 and TRBJ2-7, with D perhaps matching TRBD2 (5 bases). The CDR3 sequence is 15 residues long. Germline CDR1 reads SGHKS; CDR2 reads YYEKEE (reference sequence). V was pared by 0 bases and J by 4 bases, with 14 bases between. This CDR3 reads CASSLGGQHLYEQYF. The sequenced CDR3 bases are TGTGCCAGCAGCTTGGGAGGGCAGCACTTATACGAG. The full variable domain, in which reference TRBV5-5 and TRBJ2-7 provide the parts outside the CDR3, is DAGVTQSPTHLIKTRGQQVTLRCSPISGHKSVSWYQQVLGQGPQFIFQYYEKEERGRGNFPDRFSARQFPNYSSELNVNALLLGDSALYLCASSLGGQHLYEQYFGPGTRLTVT.

In regard to this clone: The read terminates 3 residues before the CDR3 end, so the remaining end is supplied by the germline J gene. The chain employs TRBV20-1 and TRBJ1-5, with TRBD1 as a possible D gene (5 bases). This CDR3 comprises 14 residues. Per germline, CDR1 DFQATT and CDR2 SNEGSKA (reference sequence). V gave up 0 bases and J gave up 6 bases, with 12 bases separating them. This CDR3 reads CSARDRVGSQPQHF. The sequenced part of the CDR3 DNA is TGCAGTGCTAGAGACAGGGTGGGCAGTCAGCCC.

In regard to this clone: The read terminates 3 residues ahead of where the CDR3 ends, so the germline J gene completes it. The rearrangement uses TRBV2 and TRBJ1-1; D remains unclear. CDR3 size: 15 residues. Trimming left V 3 bases short and J 3 bases short, with 14 bases between. CDR1 SNHLY and CDR2 FYNNEI come from the germline V gene. CDR3 DNA (partial): TGTGCCAGCAGTGAGTTAAGGGTCCAGGACACTGAA. Translated, it gives CASSELRVQDTE. The whole CDR3 protein is CASSELRVQDTEAFF.

CDR3 bases read: TGTGCCAGCAGCCCCAGAGACACTGAA. It specifies CASSPRDTE. The full CDR3 protein reads CASSPRDTEAFF. This chain links TRBV7-9 with TRBJ1-1; no clear D gene. The read falls 3 residues short of the CDR3 end, and the missing part is taken from the germline J gene. The V end was cut by 5 bases, the J end by 3 bases, with 7 bases between. CDR3 length: 12 amino acids. The germline CDR1 and CDR2 sequences are SEHNR and FQNEAQ (reference sequence).

As to this clone: The read falls 3 residues short of the CDR3 end, and the missing part is taken from the germline J gene. V is TRBV20-1 and J is TRBJ1-2; 7 bases fit TRBD1. CDR1 and CDR2 (germline): DFQATT, SNEGSKA (reference sequence). The CDR3 contains 14 residues. With V trimmed by 4 bases and J by 7 bases, 12 bases remained unmatched. The CDR3 sequence: CSATTDREVLGYTF. The CDR3 bases that were read are TGCAGTGCTACTACCGACAGGGAAGTCCTTGGC.

A remark on this clone: The DNA ends 3 residues before the CDR3 does, and the rest of the CDR3 is filled in from the germline J gene. J is TRBJ2-1 and V is TRBV19; TRBD2 aligns across 16 bases. The germline CDR1 and CDR2 sequences are LNHDA and SQIVND (reference sequence). The V gene end was trimmed by 6 bases and the J gene end by 7 bases; junction bases not matched to a gene: 15. The CDR3 extends over 19 amino acids. CDR3 bases read: TGTGCCAGTAGCAGTATGGGACTAGCGGGAGGGCCGGGGGGGAATGAG. It codes for CASSSMGLAGGPGGNE. The full CDR3 sequence reads CASSSMGLAGGPGGNEQFF.

CDR3 sequence: CATKREATDTQYF. The sequenced CDR3 bases are TGTGCCACCAAGCGGGAGGCCACAGATACG. The chain links TRBV19 to TRBJ2-3; TRBD2 matches at 9 bases. The CDR3 goes on 3 residues after the read ends, and that part is filled in from the germline J gene. The V segment lost 10 bases and the J segment 2 bases; nucleotides outside the gene matches: 4. The CDR3 sequence is 13 residues long. Germline CDR1 LNHDA, CDR2 SQIVND (reference sequence).

Concerning this clone itself: The read comes to an end 3 residues before the CDR3 does, leaving the germline J gene to fill in the end. This chain links TRBV12-3 or TRBV12-4 with TRBJ2-7; D ambiguous. This CDR3 is 13 amino acids long. V lost 6 bases, J lost 4 bases, and 13 bases lay in between. The part of the CDR3 DNA that was read is TGTGCCAGCAGCCTCGCTACCGTTTACGAG. This translates into CASSLATVYE. Given in full, the CDR3 is CASSLATVYEQYF.

As for this clone: Coverage ceases 3 residues before the CDR3 finishes, and the germline J gene fills in the end. The J gene is TRBJ2-5, the V gene TRBV29-1, with D maybe TRBD1 (5 bases). V was shortened by 7 bases and J by 5 bases, with 17 bases between the two germline ends. The CDR3 extends over 13 amino acids. CDR1 is SQVTM, CDR2 ANQGSEA, per germline. CDR3 DNA, as far as it was read: TGCAGCGCCTCGGGCAGGGTTACTGAGACC. Amino acid sequence: CSASGRVTET. The CDR3 reads in full as CSASGRVTETQYF.

A note on this clone: The CDR3 end falls 3 residues outside the read, so it is completed with the germline J gene. The V gene is TRBV6-2 or TRBV6-3, the J gene TRBJ1-1; 10 nucleotides agree with TRBD1. V shed 8 bases and J 4 bases; nucleotides not matched to a gene: 4. The CDR3 loop spans 13 amino acids. The V gene's germline CDR1 is MNHEY and CDR2 SVGEGT. The chain's CDR3 is CASGGQGGTEAFF. The sequenced CDR3 bases are TGTGCCAGCGGAGGACAGGGGGGCACTGAA.

Remarks on this clone: The CDR3 extends 3 residues past the end of the read, so its final part is completed from the germline J gene. The chain combines TRBV29-1 with TRBJ2-7; D is ambiguous. V lost 4 bases and J 0 bases, leaving 4 bases between the germline ends. The CDR3 has 11 residues. Per germline, CDR1 SQVTM and CDR2 ANQGSEA. The part of the CDR3 DNA that was read is TGCAGCGTTGCTGTCTCCTACGAG. Translating it yields CSVAVSYE. The entire CDR3 sequence reads CSVAVSYEQYF.